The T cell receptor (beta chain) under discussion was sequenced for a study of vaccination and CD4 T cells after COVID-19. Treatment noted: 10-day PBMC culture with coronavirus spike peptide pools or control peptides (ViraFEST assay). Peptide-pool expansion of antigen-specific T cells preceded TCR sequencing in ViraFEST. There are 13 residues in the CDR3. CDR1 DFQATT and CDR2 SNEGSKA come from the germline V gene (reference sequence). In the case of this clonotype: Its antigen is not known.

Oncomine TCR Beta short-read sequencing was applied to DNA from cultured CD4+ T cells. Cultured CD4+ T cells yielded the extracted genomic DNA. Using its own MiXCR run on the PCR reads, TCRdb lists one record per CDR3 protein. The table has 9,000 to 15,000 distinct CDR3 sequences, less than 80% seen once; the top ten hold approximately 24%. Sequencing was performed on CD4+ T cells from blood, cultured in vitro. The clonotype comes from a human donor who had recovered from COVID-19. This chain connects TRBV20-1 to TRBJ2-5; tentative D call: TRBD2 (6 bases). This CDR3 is CSELGGPQETQYF. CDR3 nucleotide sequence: TGCAGCGAACTGGGGGGTCCCCAAGAGACCCAGTACTTC.